The 11 T cell receptor beta chains presented below share a single source sample, sequenced in a study of blood T cell repertoires in COVID-19. Generated by immunoSEQ multiplex PCR, the TCRdb table keeps only in-frame clones and is missing some. The sample records approximately 220,000 clones, 80% being singletons. The specimen was PBMCs or T cells enriched from blood (not recorded which). These receptors were obtained from a woman aged 40 to 50 with acute COVID-19.

V and J are TRBV19 and TRBJ2-3, with D possibly TRBD1 on 6 matching bases. Trimming left V 7 bases short and J 2 bases short, with 13 bases between. The CDR3 runs 14 residues. From germline, CDR1 is LNHDA and CDR2 SQIVND (reference sequence). The CDR3 spells CASTLDRNTDTQYF. CDR3 DNA: TGTGCCAGTACCCTGGACAGAAACACAGATACGCAGTATTTT.

The chain links TRBV7-6 to TRBJ2-3, with 7 nucleotides matching TRBD1. V gave up 7 bases and J gave up 0 bases; unmatched junction bases: 7. This CDR3 is built from 15 residues. Germline CDR1 SGHVS, CDR2 FNYEAQ. The CDR3: CASKFSTGSTDTQYF. CDR3 in DNA: TGTGCCAGCAAGTTTTCGACAGGGAGCACAGATACGCAGTATTTT.

The chain links TRBV28 to TRBJ1-5; 10 bases match TRBD1. Losses at the gene ends were 5 bases for V and 3 bases for J; bases not matched to a gene: 1. The CDR3 has 14 residues. CDR1 MDHEN and CDR2 SYDVKM come from the germline V gene. CDR3 sequence: CASSRQGANQPQHF. The CDR3 DNA follows: TGTGCCAGCAGTAGACAGGGGGCCAATCAGCCCCAGCATTTT.

This chain uses TRBV15 with TRBJ2-5, with a possible D match to TRBD1 (5 bases). The CDR3 runs to 15 residues. Germline CDR1 and CDR2: LNHNV and YYDKDF (reference sequence). With 6 bases removed from V and 5 bases from J, the gap between germline ends came to 19 bases. CDR3 in amino acids: CATRMSGQAGETQYF. CDR3 nucleotide sequence: TGTGCCACCAGGATGTCAGGACAAGCTGGGGAGACCCAGTACTTC.

The chain joins TRBV14 to TRBJ2-7; no definite D call. The CDR3 contains 13 residues. The V end was cut by 1 base, the J end by 0 bases, with 4 bases between. Germline-derived CDR1 and CDR2 are SGHDN and FVKESK. The CDR3 nucleotides are TGTGCCAGCAGCCAAGCCGTCTCCTACGAGCAGTACTTC. This encodes CASSQAVSYEQYF.

The genes are TRBV19 and TRBJ2-7; TRBD2 might be the D (6 bases). Germline CDR1 and CDR2: LNHDA and SQIVND (reference sequence). V was clipped by 3 bases and J by 5 bases, with 23 bases between them. This CDR3 has 17 residues. CDR3 in amino acids: CASSIFYSRRGGDEQYF. In nucleotides, the CDR3 is TGTGCCAGTAGTATTTTTTACAGTCGGAGGGGTGGGGACGAGCAGTACTTC.

This rearrangement joins TRBV27 to TRBJ1-6; no clear D gene. The germline gives CDR1 MNHEY, CDR2 SMNVEV (reference sequence). The CDR3 runs to 18 residues. Trimming left V 2 bases short and J 0 bases short, with 14 bases between. This chain's CDR3 is CASSLGHRLSSYNSPLHF. DNA for the CDR3: TGTGCCAGCAGTTTAGGGCACCGTTTGAGCTCCTATAATTCACCCCTCCACTTT.

The chain links TRBV4-2 to TRBJ1-4; D gene ambiguous. Between the trimmed V and J ends, which lost 0 bases and 0 bases, there was a span of 5 bases. The CDR3 is 15 amino acids. CDR1 and CDR2 (germline): LGHNA, YNFKEQ. The chain's CDR3 is CASSQDTATNEKLFF. In nucleotides, the CDR3 is TGTGCCAGCAGCCAAGACACGGCAACTAATGAAAAACTGTTTTTT.

The chain joins TRBV19 to TRBJ1-1; 9 bases fit TRBD1. The CDR3 extends over 12 amino acids. J was trimmed by 3 bases and V by 8 bases; bases with no gene match: 1. Germline-derived CDR1 and CDR2 are LNHDA and SQIVND (reference sequence). CDR3 amino acids: CASGQGYTEAFF. The CDR3 bases are TGTGCCAGTGGACAGGGGTACACTGAAGCTTTCTTT.

This clone was detected once. The gene calls are TRBV29-1 and TRBJ1-1, with D tentatively TRBD1 (6 bases). Trimming left V 2 bases short and J 11 bases short, with 12 bases between. There are 11 residues in the CDR3. Germline V gives CDR1 SQVTM, CDR2 ANQGSEA. The CDR3 is CSVERGTKAFF. The CDR3 nucleotides are TGCAGCGTTGAAAGGGGGACAAAGGCTTTCTTT.

This chain links TRBV5-4 with TRBJ1-5; 8 bases are shared with TRBD1. The junction had 4 bases not matched to a gene; V was cut back by 4 bases and J by 1 base. Germline-derived CDR1 and CDR2 are SGHNT and YYREEE (reference sequence). This CDR3 comprises 15 residues. CDR3 bases: TGTGCCAGCAGCCGTGACAGGGGAAGCAATCAGCCCCAGCATTTT. It is translated as CASSRDRGSNQPQHF.